The sample holds a few counts of the clone carrying this TCR beta chain. The antigen remains unidentified. This specimen comes from a study of vaccination and CD4 T cells after COVID-19. At the level of the study: Convalescent cases consisted of six males and four females, of whom two were Hispanic. Post-vaccine sampling followed dose two by a median roughly 76 days (range 14 to 241).

The CDR3 is 14 residues long. Per germline, CDR1 MRHNA and CDR2 SNTAGT. J gave up 7 bases and V 4 bases, and 4 bases lay outside the gene matches. With the Oncomine TCR Beta short-read assay, DNA from cultured CD4+ T cells was sequenced. TCRdb itself ran the PCR reads through MiXCR, one entry per CDR3 protein. This table holds about 17,000 distinct CDR3 sequences, approximately 45% found once. Treatment noted: approximately 9-day PBMC culture with coronavirus spike peptide pools or control peptides (ViraFEST assay). This sequence was found in a human donor who had recovered from COVID-19. Sample: CD4+ T cells from blood, cultured in vitro, taken after SARS-CoV-2 vaccination. The chain is built from TRBV6-4 and TRBJ1-6, with 7 bases fitting TRBD1. The CDR3 here is CASSVPRGNSPLHF. CDR3 DNA sequence: TGTGCCAGCAGTGTCCCCAGGGGGAATTCACCCCTCCACTTT.